A selection of T cell receptor beta chains follows, all from one sample in a study of CD8+ T cells in alopecia areata. Only in-frame clones appear in the TCRdb table, and some are missing; sequencing was by immunoSEQ multiplex PCR. The repertoire holds about 76,000 clones, with approximately 72% as singletons. The specimen comprised CD8+ T cells sorted from blood, sampled at week 24, from a patient treated with tofacitinib. These receptors all stem from a human donor with alopecia areata. CDR3s include the opening cysteine and the closing phenylalanine or tryptophan. A D gene is named only where the DNA matches it firmly.

TRBJ2-1 | TRBV29-1 | TRBD2 | CSVLAAYSYNEQFF
TRBJ2-7 | TRBV7-2 | - | CASSLGGTYEQYF
TRBJ2-1 | TRBV7-7 | TRBD2 | CASSPSGSSYNEQFF
TRBJ2-7 | TRBV27 | - | CASRGIAHEQYF
TRBJ1-1 | TRBV10-3 | TRBD1 | CAISTTGKGTEAFF
TRBJ1-2 | TRBV28 | - | CASSSIGLRGGYTF
TRBJ2-1 | TRBV9 | TRBD2 | CASSSRSSGDNEQFF
TRBJ2-1 | TRBV9 | - | CASSVGHNEQFF
TRBJ2-4 | TRBV7-9 | TRBD2 | CASTPDPGGNIQYF
TRBJ2-1 | TRBV5-1 | - | CASSLARESDEQFF
TRBJ2-7 | TRBV4-3 | TRBD1 | CASSQETGGISYEQYF
TRBJ1-5 | TRBV19 | - | CASSINDYQPQHF
TRBJ2-1 | TRBV4-1 | TRBD1 | CASSQRQGNEQFF
TRBJ2-5 | TRBV27 | - | CASSLLGVSGEETQYF
TRBJ2-7 | TRBV4-2 | - | CASSQRQNSYEQYF
TRBJ2-4 | TRBV7-2 | - | CASSLVAGRAKNIQYF